The 26 T cell receptor beta chains below come from one sample, sequenced in a study of CD8+CD57+ T cells in acquired aplastic anemia. Sequencing was done on patients that had shown CD8+CD57+ cell expansion by flow cytometry. The template for TCR beta VDJ and CDR3 sequence profiling was genomic DNA. From the reads, TCRdb called clonotypes with MiXCR, one entry per CDR3 protein. The table records approximately 470,000 distinct CDR3 sequences, around 32% of them present only once. The sample consisted of sorted CD4+, CD8+, or CD8+CD57+ T cells (not recorded which) from PBMCs. The receptors come from a human donor with aplastic anemia.

The table lists this clonotype with a count of one. This chain joins TRBV15 and TRBJ2-7, with 13 bases aligning to TRBD2. Trimming cost V 1 base and J 1 base; bases outside gene matches: 4. CDR3 length equals 17 residues. Germline V CDR1 and CDR2: LNHNV, YYDKDF (reference sequence). CDR3 sequence reads: CATSRGTSGSKSYEQYF. In DNA, the CDR3 is TGTGCCACCAGCAGAGGGACTAGCGGGAGCAAGTCCTACGAGCAGTACTTC.

This clonotype was seen just once. This could be a read error, since a much larger clone is one nucleotide away. The rearrangement joins TRBV20-1 to TRBJ2-5, with 7 nucleotides matching TRBD1. The junction had 11 bases not matched to a gene; V was cut back by 5 bases and J by 5 bases. The CDR3 extends over 14 amino acids. CDR1 DFQATT and CDR2 SNEGSKA come from the germline V gene (reference sequence). The CDR3 DNA reads as TGCAGTGCTGGGGGAACAGGGGCTGGTGAGACCCAGTACTTC. This sequence encodes CSAGGTGAGETQYF.

The rearrangement uses TRBV6-1 and TRBJ2-5; TRBD1 might be the D (6 bases). CDR1 MNHNS and CDR2 SASEGT come from the germline V gene. V shed 6 bases and J shed 4 bases, with 21 bases lying between them. This CDR3 is 16 amino acids long. The CDR3 region has the DNA TGTGCCAGCAGAAATGACAGGACTGGGTTACGAGAGACCCAGTACTTC. Translating it yields CASRNDRTGLRETQYF.

The chain employs TRBV20-1 and TRBJ1-6; TRBD1 might be the D (5 bases). The CDR3 extends over 13 amino acids. Germline-derived CDR1 and CDR2 are DFQATT and SNEGSKA (reference sequence). The CDR3 protein is CSLLGGENSPLHF. The CDR3 coding sequence is TGCAGCCTCTTGGGAGGGGAGAATTCACCCCTCCACTTT.

This chain connects TRBV2 to TRBJ2-1, with a weak D call TRBD1 (5 bases). The CDR3 contains 16 residues. Between the trimmed V and J ends, which lost 2 bases and 4 bases, there was a span of 15 bases. Germline V gene data show CDR1 as SNHLY and CDR2 as FYNNEI. For the CDR3, the DNA is TGTGCCAGCAGTGAACAGGGCCCGGCGTCTTACAATGAGCAGTTCTTC. The encoded protein is CASSEQGPASYNEQFF. The full variable domain, with the rest looked up from reference TRBV2 and TRBJ2-1, is EPEVTQTPSHQVTQMGQEVILRCVPISNHLYFYWYRQILGQKVEFLVSFYNNEISEKSEIFDDQFSVERPDGSNFTLKIRSTKLEDSAMYFCASSEQGPASYNEQFFGPGTRLTVL.

The J gene is TRBJ1-4, the V gene TRBV7-2; D remains unclear. Trimming shortened V by 0 bases and J by 0 bases, and 14 bases separated the two germline ends. There are 18 residues in the CDR3. Germline CDR1 SGHTA, CDR2 FQGNSA. CDR3 nucleotides: TGTGCCAGCAGCTTAGCGTGGGTCAGACAACCAACTAATGAAAAACTGTTTTTT. This gives the protein CASSLAWVRQPTNEKLFF.

The V call is TRBV2, the J call TRBJ2-7; D is tentatively TRBD1 or TRBD2 (5 bases each). Germline values: CDR1 SNHLY, CDR2 FYNNEI. V gave up 6 bases and J gave up 7 bases, with 16 bases separating them. The CDR3 runs to 13 residues. This chain's CDR3 is CASRGTSLWEQYF. The DNA of the CDR3 is TGTGCCAGCAGGGGGACCTCCCTTTGGGAGCAGTACTTC.

This clonotype was observed a few times. The genes are TRBV20-1 and TRBJ2-4, with unresolved D. Trimming stripped 4 bases from V and 5 bases from J, with 15 bases between. CDR3 length: 14 residues. The germline gives CDR1 DFQATT, CDR2 SNEGSKA (reference sequence). The CDR3 is CSAIEVRDQNIQYF. DNA for the CDR3: TGCAGTGCTATCGAGGTTAGAGACCAAAACATTCAGTACTTC.

This clonotype was seen at least ten times. The chain recombines TRBV2 with TRBJ1-5, with 7 bases lining up with TRBD1. The CDR3 is 14 residues long. The V segment lost 10 bases and the J segment 1 base; nucleotides outside the gene matches: 7. Germline lookup yields CDR1 SNHLY and CDR2 FYNNEI. This CDR3 reads CATTLQGSNQPQHF. CDR3 nucleotides: TGTGCCACCACCCTACAGGGGAGCAATCAGCCCCAGCATTTT.

Only a few counts were recorded for this clonotype. The chain combines TRBV12-3 or TRBV12-4 with TRBJ2-1; 7 bases match TRBD2. Losses at the gene ends were 4 bases for V and 1 base for J; bases not matched to a gene: 4. The CDR3 consists of 15 residues. CDR3 loop: CASSSGAGSYNEQFF. The CDR3 DNA reads TGTGCCAGCAGTTCCGGAGCGGGATCCTACAATGAGCAGTTCTTC.

The J gene is TRBJ1-1, the V gene TRBV2; D gene ambiguous. The germline V and J ends were trimmed by 2 bases and 4 bases, with 11 bases remaining between them. The germline V gene has CDR1 SNHLY and CDR2 FYNNEI. The CDR3 consists of 14 residues. The CDR3 DNA follows: TGTGCCAGCAGTGAAAGGGCTATGGGCACTGAAGCTTTCTTT. This translates into CASSERAMGTEAFF.

The chain recombines TRBV11-1 with TRBJ1-2; 7 positions match TRBD1. Germline loops: CDR1 SGHAT, CDR2 FQDESV (reference sequence). V trimming: 6 bases; J trimming: 4 bases; junction bases outside the gene matches: 14. The CDR3 contains 16 residues. CDR3 protein: CASSTFTGTAFYGYTF. The CDR3 bases are TGTGCCAGCAGTACTTTTACCGGGACAGCTTTCTATGGCTACACCTTC.

The sample holds a few counts of this clonotype. This chain joins TRBV7-3 and TRBJ1-1; perhaps TRBD1 as D (6 bases). The V end lost 3 bases, the J end lost 5 bases, and 10 bases lay between the germline ends. Per the germline V gene, CDR1 is SGHTA and CDR2 is FQGTGA. This CDR3 spans 13 amino acids. The CDR3 nucleotides are TGTGCCAGCAGCTTGGAGGGGGAAACTGAAGCTTTCTTT. Protein: CASSLEGETEAFF.

The CDR3 spells CASSLRTEQFF. The CDR3 DNA reads as TGTGCCAGCAGCTTAAGGACAGAGCAGTTCTTC. This chain links TRBV7-2 with TRBJ2-1; maybe TRBD1 (5 bases). The CDR3 sequence is 11 residues long. Germline values: CDR1 SGHTA, CDR2 FQGNSA. V lost 2 bases and J lost 10, with 6 bases in between.

There are many counts of this clonotype. The chain uses TRBV29-1 and TRBJ2-7; D is uncertain. Germline V gives CDR1 SQVTM, CDR2 ANQGSEA. CDR3 size: 11 residues. The V end was cut by 6 bases, the J end by 4 bases, with 10 bases between. CDR3 nucleotide sequence: TGCAGCGTCGCCGTCGGGTACGAGCAGTACTTC. Translation: CSVAVGYEQYF.

There are many counts of this clonotype. J is TRBJ1-2 and V is TRBV2; D is undetermined. CDR1 is SNHLY and CDR2 is FYNNEI in the germline V gene. This CDR3 comprises 14 residues. V lost 6 bases, J lost 7 bases, and 18 bases lay in between. The CDR3 DNA reads TGTGCCAGCAGCGCAGTTCGGGTAAATCGTGGCTACACCTTC. Translation: CASSAVRVNRGYTF.

The chain uses TRBV12-3 or TRBV12-4 and TRBJ1-1; D is ambiguous. The V end lost 6 bases, the J end lost 11 bases, and 16 bases lay between the germline ends. The CDR3 contains 12 residues. CDR3 protein: CASSLDGFEAFF. The DNA of the CDR3 is TGTGCCAGCAGCCTCGACGGCTTTGAGGCTTTCTTT.

This clonotype came up once. The chain has TRBV14 and TRBJ1-5; 7 nucleotides agree with TRBD1. The CDR3 loop spans 22 amino acids. Germline CDR1 is SGHDN and CDR2 is FVKESK. V was pared by 3 bases and J by 0 bases, with 23 bases of the junction left unmatched. CDR3 DNA: TGTGCCAGCAGCCATAGCAAAGTGAGCAGGACAGGCCCTTTTTATAGCAATCAGCCCCAGCATTTT. This codes for CASSHSKVSRTGPFYSNQPQHF.

This clonotype was counted a single time. The V gene is TRBV9, the J gene TRBJ2-7; 9 bases map to TRBD1. The CDR3 spans 16 residues. The junction had 8 bases not matched to a gene; V was cut back by 0 bases and J by 4 bases. Germline loops: CDR1 SGDLS, CDR2 YYNGEE. The chain's CDR3 is CASSVAGTGQTYEQYF. CDR3 bases: TGTGCCAGCAGCGTAGCCGGGACAGGGCAAACTTACGAGCAGTACTTC.

This clonotype was found many times. V gene TRBV25-1 combines with J gene TRBJ2-2; no clear D. Looked up from germline, CDR1 is MGHDK and CDR2 is SYGVNS. This CDR3 is built from 11 residues. Trimming left V 4 bases short and J 6 bases short, with 3 bases between. CDR3 region: CASSVPGELFF. As DNA, the CDR3 is TGTGCCAGCAGTGTCCCCGGGGAGCTGTTTTTT.

The V gene is TRBV4-1, the J gene TRBJ2-4, with TRBD1 matching 10 bases. J gave up 8 bases and V 5 bases, and 9 bases lay outside the gene matches. Per the germline V gene, CDR1 is MGHRA and CDR2 is YSYEKL. The CDR3 is made up of 15 amino acids. In DNA form, the CDR3 reads TGCGCCAGCAGCTCGGACAGGGGGGAATTTGACATTCAGTACTTC. This gives the protein CASSSDRGEFDIQYF.

The chain links TRBV7-9 to TRBJ1-1; D is uncertain. CDR1 SEHNR and CDR2 FQNEAQ come from the germline V gene (reference sequence). V was shortened by 4 bases and J by 3 bases, with 9 bases between the two germline ends. The length of the CDR3 is 13 residues. Here the CDR3 reads CASSSRADTEAFF. The DNA for the CDR3 is TGTGCCAGCAGCTCCCGCGCAGACACTGAAGCTTTCTTT.

This clonotype was observed at least ten times. This chain joins TRBV24-1 and TRBJ2-2, with 8 bases that match TRBD1. With 7 bases clipped from V and 4 bases from J, the junction kept 7 bases outside the gene matches. CDR1 is KGHDR and CDR2 is SFDVKD in the germline V gene. This CDR3 has 15 amino acids. CDR3 loop: CATSARDRSTGELFF. The DNA of the CDR3 is TGTGCCACCAGCGCCCGGGACAGGAGCACCGGGGAGCTGTTTTTT.

The chain combines TRBV7-3 with TRBJ1-1; D might be TRBD1 (6 bases). Germline values: CDR1 SGHTA, CDR2 FQGTGA. The germline V and J ends were trimmed by 2 bases and 5 bases, with 15 bases remaining between them. The CDR3 is 15 amino acids. The CDR3 loop is CASSLATGSATEAFF. The CDR3 region has the DNA TGTGCCAGCAGCTTAGCCACAGGGTCGGCTACTGAAGCTTTCTTT.

CDR3 nucleotides: TGTGCCAGCAGCCCCGTAGCCGGGAACACCGGGGAGCAGTTCTTC. Translation: CASSPVAGNTGEQFF. This rearrangement joins TRBV11-2 to TRBJ2-1; a weak D match, TRBD2 (5 bases). V was clipped by 5 bases and J by 10 bases, with 21 bases between them. The CDR3 extends over 15 amino acids. Germline CDR1 SGHAT, CDR2 FQNNGV.

This clonotype occurred many times. The V and J genes are TRBV29-1 and TRBJ1-1; 7 bases are a match to TRBD1. Looked up from germline, CDR1 is SQVTM and CDR2 is ANQGSEA. The CDR3 is 15 residues long. The J segment lost 3 bases and the V segment lost 6 bases, leaving 13 bases of the junction unmatched. CDR3 nucleotide sequence: TGCAGCGTCGCAAGGCATGGCAGGGGGTACACTGAAGCTTTCTTT. This translates into CSVARHGRGYTEAFF.